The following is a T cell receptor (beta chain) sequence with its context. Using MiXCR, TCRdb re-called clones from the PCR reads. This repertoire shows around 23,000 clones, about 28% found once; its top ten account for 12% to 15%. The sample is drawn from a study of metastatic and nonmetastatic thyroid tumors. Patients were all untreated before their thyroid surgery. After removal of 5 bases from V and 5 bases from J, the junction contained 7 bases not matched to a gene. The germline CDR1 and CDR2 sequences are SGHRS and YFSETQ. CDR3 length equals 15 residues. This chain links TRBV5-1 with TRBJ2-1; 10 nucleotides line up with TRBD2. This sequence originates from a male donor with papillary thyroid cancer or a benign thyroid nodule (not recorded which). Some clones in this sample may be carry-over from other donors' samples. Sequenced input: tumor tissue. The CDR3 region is CASRSRLAGDNEQFF. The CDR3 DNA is TGCGCCAGCAGATCTCGACTAGCGGGTGACAATGAGCAGTTCTTC.